The 21 T cell receptor beta chains below all came from one sample that was sequenced in a study of cytomegalovirus exposure and HLA in healthy donors. Sequencing used immunoSEQ multiplex PCR; TCRdb keeps in-frame clones, though not all of them. The sample carries some 83,000 clones, approximately 94% recorded once. Sequences were obtained from PBMCs. All receptors derive from a woman under 30 in good health and CMV-seropositive.

This chain joins TRBV6-1 and TRBJ1-5, with 10 nucleotides matching TRBD1. V lost 6 bases to trimming and J lost 4 bases; unmatched junction nucleotides: 3. Germline CDR1 is MNHNS and CDR2 is SASEGT. CDR3 length: 14 residues. The CDR3 sequence is CASSGDRGNQPQHF. CDR3 nucleotides: TGTGCCAGCAGCGGGGACAGGGGAAATCAGCCCCAGCATTTT.

The chain combines TRBV19 with TRBJ2-1; TRBD2 aligns across 11 bases. The germline gives CDR1 LNHDA, CDR2 SQIVND (reference sequence). V lost 8 bases and J lost 5; bases outside the gene matches: 5. The CDR3 totals 14 residues. As DNA, the CDR3 is TGTGCCAGTCATCCTAGCGGGGGGCACAATGAGCAGTTCTTC. It specifies CASHPSGGHNEQFF.

The chain carries TRBV11-2 and TRBJ2-2; D might be TRBD1 (6 bases). This CDR3 is 14 amino acids long. V lost 8 bases and J 4 bases, leaving 14 bases between the germline ends. Germline loops: CDR1 SGHAT, CDR2 FQNNGV. DNA for the CDR3: TGTGCCAGCCGGACAGTGGGTAGCACCGGGGAGCTGTTTTTT. Translation gives CASRTVGSTGELFF.

The chain recombines TRBV19 with TRBJ2-3; 7 positions agree with TRBD2. Losses at the gene ends were 3 bases for V and 0 bases for J; bases not matched to a gene: 3. The germline V gene encodes CDR1 LNHDA and CDR2 SQIVND (reference sequence). This CDR3 region has 15 residues. CDR3 sequence: CASSIASGSTDTQYF. Here the CDR3 DNA reads TGTGCCAGTAGTATTGCTAGCGGTAGCACAGATACGCAGTATTTT.

The chain recombines TRBV28 with TRBJ2-7; D unresolved. The CDR3 is 15 residues long. CDR1 is MDHEN and CDR2 is SYDVKM in the germline V gene. Between the trimmed V and J ends, which lost 5 bases and 3 bases, there was a span of 17 bases. CDR3 residues: CASSPAPRRVYEQYF. The CDR3, as DNA: TGTGCCAGCAGTCCTGCACCCAGACGGGTCTACGAGCAGTACTTC.

This chain's CDR3 is CAWSGTSYNEQFF. CDR3 bases: TGTGCCTGGAGTGGGACTAGCTACAATGAGCAGTTCTTC. The V and J genes are TRBV30 and TRBJ2-1; 7 bases match TRBD2. The CDR3 has 13 amino acids. From germline, CDR1 is GTSNPN and CDR2 SVGIG (reference sequence). Germline trimming cut 1 base from V and 3 bases from J; bases unmatched to any gene: 0.

The CDR3 reads CASSPMTRPITDTQYF. For the CDR3, the DNA is TGTGCCAGCAGTCCAATGACTAGACCCATCACAGATACGCAGTATTTT. This chain joins TRBV27 and TRBJ2-3; possible D gene TRBD2, 6 bases. This CDR3 is built from 16 residues. The germline V gene encodes CDR1 MNHEY and CDR2 SMNVEV (reference sequence). V gave up 5 bases and J gave up 2 bases, with 17 bases separating them.

The V call is TRBV5-4, the J call TRBJ2-1, with 7 positions matching TRBD2. Germline V gives CDR1 SGHNT, CDR2 YYREEE (reference sequence). The J segment lost 6 bases and the V segment lost 1 base, leaving 7 bases of the junction unmatched. This CDR3 has 15 residues. The CDR3 DNA reads TGTGCCAGCAGCTTGCACGCGGGGGTAGCCAATGAGCAGTTCTTC. Residues: CASSLHAGVANEQFF.

The V gene is TRBV9, the J gene TRBJ2-2, with D possibly matching TRBD2 (5 bases). Trimming cost V 1 base and J 10 bases, with 8 bases left between them. CDR1 is SGDLS, CDR2 YYNGEE, per germline. The CDR3 is made up of 12 amino acids. CDR3 amino acids: CASSVSGLELFF. The CDR3 nucleotides are TGTGCCAGCAGCGTAAGCGGACTGGAGCTGTTTTTT.

This clone is a singleton in its sample. This rearrangement joins TRBV18 to TRBJ2-2, with D possibly being TRBD1 (6 bases). The CDR3 totals 16 residues. Trimming left V 0 bases short and J 1 base short, with 9 bases between. CDR1 is KGHSH and CDR2 is LQKENI in the germline V gene. The CDR3 spells CASSPPVTGNTGELFF. The CDR3 nucleotides are TGTGCCAGCTCACCACCGGTGACAGGGAACACCGGGGAGCTGTTTTTT.

The rearrangement uses TRBV28 and TRBJ1-1; 9 bases fit TRBD1. CDR3 length equals 14 residues. Germline V CDR1 and CDR2: MDHEN, SYDVKM. V shed 6 bases, J shed 6 bases, and the junction held 8 bases outside the gene matches. The chain's CDR3 is CASSRDRDGAEAFF. The DNA for the CDR3 is TGTGCCAGCAGCCGGGACAGGGATGGCGCTGAAGCTTTCTTT.

The V gene is TRBV7-2, the J gene TRBJ1-2; D call uncertain. CDR3 length: 14 residues. Trimming left V 5 bases short and J 7 bases short, with 17 bases between. Germline V gives CDR1 SGHTA, CDR2 FQGNSA. The CDR3 region has the DNA TGTGCCAGCAGCCATCCTTGGATATCGGGTGGCTACACCTTC. It translates to CASSHPWISGGYTF. Supplemented by reference TRBV7-2 and TRBJ1-2, the full variable domain reads GAGVSQSPSNKVTEKGKDVELRCDPISGHTALYWYRQSLGQGLEFLIYFQGNSAPDKSGLPSDRFSAERTGGSVSTLTIQRTQQEDSAVYLCASSHPWISGGYTFGSGTRLTVV.

V gene TRBV7-2 combines with J gene TRBJ2-1; 7 bases are a match to TRBD2. The junction had 6 bases not matched to a gene; V was cut back by 2 bases and J by 5 bases. In germline, CDR1 is SGHTA, CDR2 FQGNSA. This CDR3 comprises 15 residues. The CDR3 spells CASSLTGTNHNEQFF. The CDR3, as DNA: TGTGCCAGCAGCTTAACCGGGACTAACCACAATGAGCAGTTCTTC.

This chain joins TRBV7-3 and TRBJ2-6; TRBD2 is a possible D gene (5 bases). The germline V gene encodes CDR1 SGHTA and CDR2 FQGTGA. With 3 bases removed from V and 0 bases from J, the gap between germline ends came to 15 bases. The CDR3 loop spans 18 amino acids. In DNA, the CDR3 is TGTGCCAGCAGCTTGAGGACTGACCCTCACTCTGGGGCCAACGTCCTGACTTTC. It is translated as CASSLRTDPHSGANVLTF.

This chain links TRBV7-9 with TRBJ1-2; D unresolved. Trimming removed 6 bases at V and 8 bases at J, with 25 bases between. Germline V CDR1 and CDR2: SEHNR, FQNEAQ (reference sequence). The CDR3 spans 16 residues. Here the CDR3 reads CASRPAGEETKDGYTF. The CDR3 DNA is TGTGCCAGCAGGCCAGCGGGCGAGGAAACCAAGGACGGCTACACCTTC. Drawing the rest from reference TRBV7-9 and TRBJ1-2, the complete variable domain is DTGVSQNPRHKITKRGQNVTFRCDPISEHNRLYWYRQTLGQGPEFLTYFQNEAQLEKSRLLSDRFSAERPKGSFSTLEIQRTEQGDSAMYLCASRPAGEETKDGYTFGSGTRLTVV.

This chain connects TRBV2 to TRBJ1-5; 10 positions agree with TRBD1. The CDR3 is 15 residues long. Germline V lookup: CDR1 SNHLY, CDR2 FYNNEI. V gave up 6 bases and J gave up 6 bases; unmatched junction bases: 8. DNA for the CDR3: TGTGCCAGCAGCGACCGACAGGGGGCAATTCAGCCCCAGCATTTT. Encoded protein: CASSDRQGAIQPQHF.

V gene TRBV4-3 combines with J gene TRBJ1-1; no definite D call. V lost 1 base and J 2 bases, leaving 8 bases between the germline ends. Germline CDR1 and CDR2: LGHNA and YSLEER. The CDR3 sequence is 14 residues long. Here the CDR3 DNA reads TGCGCCAGCAGCCAAGTTTTGGGCAACACTGAAGCTTTCTTT. Amino acids: CASSQVLGNTEAFF.

In this sample, this clone turned up a few times. V usage is TRBV2 and J usage is TRBJ1-2; D is ambiguous. The V end was cut by 2 bases, the J end by 0 bases, with 10 bases between. CDR1 and CDR2 from the germline V gene are SNHLY and FYNNEI. The CDR3 runs 15 residues. The CDR3 DNA is TGTGCCAGCAGTGAACAGCTGGGAGCTAACTATGGCTACACCTTC. This gives the protein CASSEQLGANYGYTF.

The V call is TRBV28, the J call TRBJ1-5; no definite D call. Trimming took off 6 bases at V and 2 bases at J, with 14 bases between the two ends. The CDR3 is 15 amino acids. Germline V CDR1 and CDR2: MDHEN, SYDVKM. The CDR3 region is CASSPGWVGNQPQHF. The CDR3 DNA reads TGTGCCAGCAGCCCCGGGTGGGTTGGCAATCAGCCCCAGCATTTT.

The V and J genes are TRBV4-3 and TRBJ1-1; 8 bases align to TRBD1. CDR1 and CDR2 (germline): LGHNA, YSLEER. After removal of 0 bases from V and 7 bases from J, the junction contained 13 bases not matched to a gene. This CDR3 spans 17 amino acids. The chain's CDR3 is CASSQDSGQGTKNEAFF. The CDR3 DNA is TGCGCCAGCAGCCAAGATTCCGGACAGGGAACGAAGAATGAAGCTTTCTTT.

The chain employs TRBV2 and TRBJ1-2, with D unclear. The CDR3 has 14 residues. The germline CDR1 and CDR2 sequences are SNHLY and FYNNEI. Trimming shortened V by 4 bases and J by 4 bases, and 13 bases separated the two germline ends. CDR3 region: CASSVGGGSYGYTF. CDR3 DNA: TGTGCCAGCAGTGTAGGCGGAGGATCCTATGGCTACACCTTC.